The clone carrying this T cell receptor beta chain was recorded a few times. Its target is not known. The data originate from a study of post-analysis software for immune sequencing data. Study background: Several disease courses (relapsing-remitting, secondary progressive and progressive-relapsing) of multiple sclerosis were included.

General study findings and limits: By F measure, strong co-clustering occurred among samples prepared in the same batch. Among multiple sclerosis patients, normalized Chao1 diversity was significantly below that of controls. Patients had higher frequencies than controls of roughly 5 TRBV segments, including TRBV5-6, TRBV5-1 and TRBV20-1.

Germline-derived CDR1 and CDR2 are SGHDT and YYEEEE. The CDR3 runs 16 residues. Trimming stripped 2 bases from V and 7 bases from J, with 20 bases between. Prepared libraries of TCR beta cDNA carried unique molecular identifiers. TCRdb redid the calling of the PCR reads with MiXCR, one entry per CDR3 protein. Altogether hundreds of thousands of distinct CDR3 sequences are present, 55% to 60% being singletons, with the ten largest covering approximately 11%. This TCR was sampled from a girl aged 2-10 years with multiple sclerosis. This chain connects TRBV5-6 to TRBJ2-3; D remains unclear. The sequenced sample consisted of blood. CDR3 nucleotide sequence: TGTGCCAGCAGCTTACGGCCGGAACGAAGGGTGAATACGCAGTATTTT. The encoded protein is CASSLRPERRVNTQYF.